Listed below are T cell receptor beta chains from one sample, sequenced in a study of B cell selection in AIRE deficiency. The repertoire was sequenced with immunoSEQ multiplex PCR; TCRdb's copy has only in-frame clones and lacks some. The sample includes 2,500 to 3,500 clones, about four fifths of them seen just once. Sequences were obtained from Tregs sorted from PBMCs. These receptors came from a human donor with AIRE deficiency. CDR3s include the opening cysteine and the closing phenylalanine or tryptophan. D genes are given only for firm matches. Size tells how often a clone was seen (once, few, many) or the class of an expanded clone, and some rows leave it out.

CDR3aa	CDR3nt	abundance	v_gene	d_gene	j_gene	len
CASRSTGPLSTDTQYF	TGTGCCAGCAGGTCTACAGGGCCCCTGAGCACAGATACGCAGTATTTT	-	TRBV28	-	TRBJ2-3	16
CASGKAGPEAFF	TGTGCCAGCGGCAAGGCGGGTCCTGAAGCTTTCTTT	few	TRBV19	-	TRBJ1-1	12
CASSFERTNTEAFF	TGTGCCAGTAGTTTTGAAAGGACGAACACTGAAGCTTTCTTT	few	TRBV19	-	TRBJ1-1	14
CASYFKEDRGRWDTEAFF	TGTGCCAGCTACTTCAAGGAGGACAGGGGGCGCTGGGACACTGAAGCTTTCTTT	-	TRBV21-1	-	TRBJ1-1	18
CASSFMGGLGRETQYF	TGTGCCAGCAGTTTTATGGGGGGACTAGGGCGTGAGACCCAGTACTTC	-	TRBV27	TRBD2	TRBJ2-5	16
CASSASGVIGELFF	TGTGCCAGCAGCGCCTCGGGAGTCATCGGGGAGCTGTTTTTT	-	TRBV9	-	TRBJ2-2	14
CASSLDGGSRGTQYF	TGTGCCAGCAGCTTGGACGGCGGGAGTAGGGGTACGCAGTATTTT	-	TRBV5-5	TRBD2	TRBJ2-3	15
CASTLREPHSGANVLTF	TGTGCCAGCACATTGAGGGAACCCCACTCTGGGGCCAACGTCCTGACTTTC	-	TRBV7-3	-	TRBJ2-6	17
CSVTTVQYEQYF	TGCAGCGTTACGACGGTACAGTACGAGCAGTACTTC	-	TRBV29-1	-	TRBJ2-7	12
CASAQGNEQFF	TGTGCCAGTGCACAGGGCAATGAGCAGTTCTTC	-	TRBV19	-	TRBJ2-1	11
CASSHDAGYEAFF	TGTGCCAGTAGCCACGACGCGGGGTATGAAGCTTTCTTT	few	TRBV19	-	TRBJ1-1	13
CASSPDITGELFF	TGTGCCAGCTCACCTGATATTACCGGGGAGCTGTTTTTT	-	TRBV18	-	TRBJ2-2	13
CASSMTSGDNEQFF	TGTGCCAGTAGTATGACTAGCGGAGACAATGAGCAGTTCTTC	-	TRBV19	TRBD2	TRBJ2-1	14
CASSLAPSYEQYF	TGCGCCAGCAGCTTGGCCCCTTCCTACGAGCAGTACTTC	-	TRBV5-1	-	TRBJ2-7	13
CASSPKKLYTGALNTEAFF	TGTGCCAGCAGCCCTAAAAAGCTCTATACTGGGGCCCTGAACACTGAAGCTTTCTTT	-	TRBV28	-	TRBJ1-1	19
CASSLKGMGHYGYTF	TGCGCCAGCAGCTTGAAGGGGATGGGGCACTATGGCTACACCTTC	-	TRBV5-1	-	TRBJ1-2	15
CASSPGGLAGNEQYF	TGTGCCAGCAGCCCGGGGGGACTAGCGGGGAACGAGCAGTACTTC	-	TRBV5-4	TRBD2	TRBJ2-7	15
CAWSRGTTEAFF	TGTGCCTGGAGTCGTGGAACCACTGAAGCTTTCTTT	-	TRBV30	-	TRBJ1-1	12